The 18 T cell receptor beta chains presented below share a single source sample, sequenced in a study of cytomegalovirus exposure and HLA in healthy donors. The PCR was carried out with 60 Vbeta primers and 13 Jbeta primers. Sequencing used immunoSEQ multiplex PCR; TCRdb keeps in-frame clones, though not all of them. The top ten hold around 0.53% of the sample, which has tens of thousands of clones, around 81% seen once. The sequenced sample consisted of PBMCs. These receptors originate from a man younger than 45 in good health and CMV-seronegative.

In its sample, this clone was seen a few times. This chain uses TRBV5-4 with TRBJ1-1; a weak D match, TRBD1 (5 bases). Germline V gene sequence: CDR1 SGHNT, CDR2 YYREEE (reference sequence). The CDR3 contains 13 residues. V gave up 9 bases and J gave up 4 bases, with 16 bases separating them. The CDR3 DNA reads as TGTGCCATCCCAAAGACGGGGGGCACTGAAGCTTTCTTT. It codes for CAIPKTGGTEAFF.

The chain couples TRBV29-1 to TRBJ1-1; D unclear. The CDR3 consists of 11 residues. The germline gives CDR1 SQVTM, CDR2 ANQGSEA. V lost 4 bases to trimming and J lost 5 bases, with 8 bases between them. The CDR3, as DNA: TGCAGCGTTGTAGTATATACTGAAGCTTTCTTT. It codes for CSVVVYTEAFF.

V usage is TRBV2 and J usage is TRBJ2-2; 10 positions agree with TRBD2. Germline V CDR1 and CDR2: SNHLY, FYNNEI. This CDR3 is built from 15 residues. The trim removed 3 bases at V and 4 bases at J, leaving 2 bases unmatched. CDR3: CASSDLAGGTGELFF. The CDR3 region has the DNA TGTGCCAGCAGTGATTTAGCGGGAGGCACCGGGGAGCTGTTTTTT.

In this sample, this clone turned up a few times. The chain recombines TRBV6-5 with TRBJ2-3; 8 nucleotides match TRBD2. Germline V CDR1 and CDR2: MNHEY, SVGAGI. The V segment lost 8 bases and the J segment 3 bases; nucleotides outside the gene matches: 4. This CDR3 is built from 13 residues. The CDR3 nucleotides read TGTGCCAGCGGATTAGCGGGGACAGATACGCAGTATTTT. Translation: CASGLAGTDTQYF.

The CDR3 loop is CASSLRMTGFTEAFF. The DNA of the CDR3 is TGTGCCAGCAGCTTGCGTATGACAGGGTTCACTGAAGCTTTCTTT. The chain joins TRBV13 to TRBJ1-1, with TRBD1 matching 7 bases. After removal of 3 bases from V and 4 bases from J, the junction contained 8 bases not matched to a gene. This CDR3 is 15 amino acids long. Germline CDR1 PRHDT, CDR2 FYEKMQ (reference sequence).

Only one count was recorded for this clone. The DNA of the CDR3 is TGTGCCAGCGAAGTAGCGGGAGAGTTAGATACGCAGTATTTT. It encodes CASEVAGELDTQYF. The chain joins TRBV28 to TRBJ2-3; 9 bases are shared with TRBD2. This CDR3 is built from 14 residues. CDR1 and CDR2 from the germline V gene are MDHEN and SYDVKM. The trim removed 8 bases at V and 5 bases at J, leaving 8 bases unmatched. Full variable domain (missing parts from reference TRBV28 and TRBJ2-3): DVKVTQSSRYLVKRTGEKVFLECVQDMDHENMFWYRQDPGLGLRLIYFSYDVKMKEKGDIPEGYSVSREKKERFSLILESASTNQTSMYLCASEVAGELDTQYFGPGTRLTVL.

The rearrangement links TRBV6-4 to TRBJ2-3; 8 bases align to TRBD2. V gave up 0 bases and J gave up 2 bases; unmatched junction bases: 1. The germline V gene has CDR1 MRHNA and CDR2 SNTAGT. This CDR3 has 15 residues. This chain's CDR3 is CASSDSSGATDTQYF. CDR3 DNA: TGTGCCAGCAGTGACTCTAGCGGGGCCACAGATACGCAGTATTTT.

The chain uses TRBV7-2 and TRBJ2-5, with TRBD2 as a possible D gene (7 bases). V lost 7 bases and J 5 bases, leaving 20 bases between the germline ends. The germline V gene has CDR1 SGHTA and CDR2 FQGNSA. CDR3 length: 15 residues. CDR3 in amino acids: CASTSGWGGRETQYF. CDR3 bases: TGTGCCAGCACCTCAGGTTGGGGGGGCCGGGAGACCCAGTACTTC.

V usage is TRBV18 and J usage is TRBJ2-1; 11 bases match TRBD2. Germline trimming cut 5 bases from V and 3 bases from J; bases unmatched to any gene: 3. This CDR3 has 15 residues. Per germline, CDR1 KGHSH and CDR2 LQKENI. The CDR3 sequence: CASSSGTSGYNEQFF. The CDR3 region has the DNA TGTGCCAGCTCATCCGGGACTAGCGGCTACAATGAGCAGTTCTTC.

The gene calls are TRBV7-2 and TRBJ2-5, with 15 bases fitting TRBD2. Looked up from germline, CDR1 is SGHTA and CDR2 is FQGNSA. The CDR3 runs to 18 residues. The junction had 13 bases not matched to a gene; V was cut back by 5 bases and J by 6 bases. The CDR3, as DNA: TGTGCCAGCAGCCGATGGACTAGCGGGGGGGCCTTTGCGAAGACCCAGTACTTC. Its protein is CASSRWTSGGAFAKTQYF.

This clone occurred a few times. This sequence joins TRBV6-1 and TRBJ1-1; the D is unclear. In germline, CDR1 is MNHNS, CDR2 SASEGT. The CDR3 is made up of 12 amino acids. Trimming removed 4 bases at V and 4 bases at J, with 7 bases between. CDR3 residues: CASSVSRTEAFF. The CDR3 DNA follows: TGTGCCAGCAGTGTATCCCGCACTGAAGCTTTCTTT.

The chain has TRBV29-1 and TRBJ2-7, with 7 bases lining up with TRBD2. The CDR3 extends over 13 amino acids. After removal of 4 bases from V and 5 bases from J, the junction contained 8 bases not matched to a gene. Germline CDR1 is SQVTM and CDR2 is ANQGSEA. The CDR3 sequence is CSVGGGNTHEQYF. In DNA form, the CDR3 reads TGCAGCGTTGGGGGGGGAAATACTCACGAGCAGTACTTC.

The chain combines TRBV4-2 with TRBJ2-6; 8 nucleotides align to TRBD1. Germline-derived CDR1 and CDR2 are LGHNA and YNFKEQ. The V gene end was trimmed by 6 bases and the J gene end by 0 bases; junction bases not matched to a gene: 7. The CDR3 has 17 amino acids. The CDR3 DNA is TGTGCCAGCAGTTTACAGGGGGGCCTCTCTGGGGCCAACGTCCTGACTTTC. Translation gives CASSLQGGLSGANVLTF.

The chain carries TRBV15 and TRBJ2-1, with 7 bases that match TRBD2. CDR1 is LNHNV, CDR2 YYDKDF, per germline (reference sequence). There are 16 residues in the CDR3. Germline trimming cut 9 bases from V and 8 bases from J; bases unmatched to any gene: 19. Here the CDR3 reads CATQLLRGEGKHEQFF. CDR3 bases: TGTGCCACTCAACTACTCCGGGGGGAGGGTAAACATGAGCAGTTCTTC.

This chain joins TRBV7-2 and TRBJ1-5; 8 positions match TRBD1. J was trimmed by 0 bases and V by 0 bases; bases with no gene match: 4. Germline CDR1 is SGHTA and CDR2 is FQGNSA. The CDR3 spans 17 residues. The CDR3 spells CASSLADRVDSNQPQHF. CDR3 nucleotides: TGTGCCAGCAGCTTAGCGGACAGGGTTGATAGCAATCAGCCCCAGCATTTT.

The chain couples TRBV9 to TRBJ1-6, with D possibly TRBD1 on 5 matching bases. Per the germline V gene, CDR1 is SGDLS and CDR2 is YYNGEE. The CDR3 is 15 residues long. V lost 0 bases, J lost 9 bases, and 13 bases lay in between. The CDR3 loop is CASSVEKGSGSPLHF. CDR3 nucleotides: TGTGCCAGCAGCGTAGAGAAGGGGTCGGGTTCACCCCTCCACTTT.

This chain connects TRBV9 to TRBJ1-1, with no clear D. There are 14 residues in the CDR3. CDR1 and CDR2 from the germline V gene are SGDLS and YYNGEE. V gave up 3 bases and J gave up 1 base, with 10 bases separating them. In DNA form, the CDR3 reads TGTGCCAGCAGCGGGGTCCCGGGGAACACTGAAGCTTTCTTT. This codes for CASSGVPGNTEAFF.

The chain uses TRBV6-4 and TRBJ1-2; 9 bases are a match to TRBD1. Germline V lookup: CDR1 MRHNA, CDR2 SNTAGT. V trimming: 4 bases; J trimming: 8 bases; junction bases outside the gene matches: 5. The length of the CDR3 is 13 residues. CDR3 nucleotide sequence: TGTGCCAGCAGTGCGACAGGGGGTACGGGCTACACCTTC. It codes for CASSATGGTGYTF.